This T cell receptor beta chain came from a study of read filtering for tumor transcriptome and immune sequencing. As for the study in general: Revised staging placed roughly 8 patients in R-ISS I, 15 to 20 in II, 7 in III. Study results and limitations: Single-read clonotypes: 80% to 90% of IR-seq clonotypes (around 3.5% of reads), 74.6% of RNA-seq clonotypes (under 50% of reads). Compared with RNA-seq, IR-seq gave much higher clonotype depth and reliability. Sorted CD138-negative bone marrow cells were not purified T cells.

Per germline, CDR1 MNHEY and CDR2 SVGEGT. Trimming took 6 bases from V and 3 from J, leaving 14 bases between them. There are 14 residues in the CDR3. The library was built from 400 to 500 ng RNA with molecular barcoded adaptors for alpha/delta and beta/gamma chains. MiXCR, run by TCRdb on the reads, gives a single entry per CDR3 protein. The repertoire holds around 40,000 distinct CDR3 sequences, with around 11% as singletons. This clonotype occurred many times. The antigen remains unidentified. The receptor comes from a donor aged 40 or over with multiple myeloma. Specimen: a population of CD138-negative cells sorted from bone marrow. J is TRBJ2-5 and V is TRBV6-2 or TRBV6-3; the D gene is possibly TRBD1 (5 bases). The CDR3 DNA reads as TGTGCCAGCAGAGACGTTGGGGCTGAAGAGACCCAGTACTTC. It specifies CASRDVGAEETQYF.